Detailed here is one T cell receptor (beta chain). No antigen is known for it. The data originate from a study of vaccination and CD4 T cells after COVID-19. The Oncomine TCR Beta short-read assay was what sequenced the DNA obtained from cultured CD4+ T cells. TCRdb itself ran the PCR reads through MiXCR, one entry per CDR3 protein. The sample has under 20,000 distinct CDR3 sequences, around 80% seen once. Noted treatment: approximately nine-day PBMC culture with coronavirus spike peptide pools or control peptides (ViraFEST assay). The CDR3 consists of 15 residues. The V and J ends lost 2 bases and 2 bases, in that order; junction bases with no gene match: 4. Germline V gene lookup returns CDR1 SGHRS and CDR2 YFSETQ.

The receptor's source is a human donor who received a COVID-19 vaccine. The gene calls are TRBV5-1 and TRBJ2-7; 10 positions agree with TRBD2. The source material was CD4+ T cells from blood, cultured in vitro, sampled after SARS-CoV-2 vaccination. The CDR3 bases are TGCGCCAGCAGCTTTAGCGGGGGGCGGACCTACGAGCAGTACTTC. Translating it yields CASSFSGGRTYEQYF.